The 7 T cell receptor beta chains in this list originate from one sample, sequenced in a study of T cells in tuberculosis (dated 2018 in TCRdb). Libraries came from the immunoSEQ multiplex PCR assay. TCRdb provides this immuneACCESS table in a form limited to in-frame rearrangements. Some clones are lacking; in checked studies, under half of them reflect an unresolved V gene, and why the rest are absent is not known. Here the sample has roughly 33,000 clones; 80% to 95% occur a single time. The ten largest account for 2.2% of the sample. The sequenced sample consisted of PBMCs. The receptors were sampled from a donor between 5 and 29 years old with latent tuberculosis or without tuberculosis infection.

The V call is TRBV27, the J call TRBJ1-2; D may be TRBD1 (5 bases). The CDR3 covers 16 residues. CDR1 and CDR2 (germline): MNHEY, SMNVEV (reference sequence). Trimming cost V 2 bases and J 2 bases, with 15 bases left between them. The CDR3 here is CASSLSRVTGNYGYTF. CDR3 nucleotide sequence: TGTGCCAGCAGTTTAAGTAGGGTCACAGGAAACTATGGCTACACCTTC.

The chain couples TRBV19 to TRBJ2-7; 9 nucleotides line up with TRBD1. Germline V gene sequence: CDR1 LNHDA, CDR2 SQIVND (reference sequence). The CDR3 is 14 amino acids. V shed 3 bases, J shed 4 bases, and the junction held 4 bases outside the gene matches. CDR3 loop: CASSIGTGWYEQYF. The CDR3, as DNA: TGTGCCAGTAGTATCGGGACAGGGTGGTACGAGCAGTACTTC. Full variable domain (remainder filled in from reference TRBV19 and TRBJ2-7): DGGITQSPKYLFRKEGQNVTLSCEQNLNHDAMYWYRQDPGQGLRLIYYSQIVNDFQKGDIAEGYSVSREKKESFPLTVTSAQKNPTAFYLCASSIGTGWYEQYFGPGTRLTVT.

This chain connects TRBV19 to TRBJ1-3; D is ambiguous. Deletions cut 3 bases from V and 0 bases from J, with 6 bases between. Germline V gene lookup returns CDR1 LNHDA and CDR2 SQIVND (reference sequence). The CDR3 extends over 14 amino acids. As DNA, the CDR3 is TGTGCCAGTAGTATTCCCGGCTCTGGAAACACCATATATTTT. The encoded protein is CASSIPGSGNTIYF.

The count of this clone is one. The CDR3 coding sequence is TGTGCCATCCCTAAAAGCGGGAGGGCCGATGAGCAGTTCTTC. As protein: CAIPKSGRADEQFF. The chain employs TRBV7-9 and TRBJ2-1; 10 bases fit TRBD2. V lost 10 bases and J lost 8; bases outside the gene matches: 11. The V gene's germline CDR1 is SEHNR and CDR2 FQNEAQ (reference sequence). This CDR3 has 14 amino acids.

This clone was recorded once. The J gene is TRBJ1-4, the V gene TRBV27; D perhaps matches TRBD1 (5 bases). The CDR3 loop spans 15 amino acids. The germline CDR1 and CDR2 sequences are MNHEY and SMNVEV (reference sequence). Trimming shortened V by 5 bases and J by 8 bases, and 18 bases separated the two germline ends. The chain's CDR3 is CASSPTTPSGEKLFF. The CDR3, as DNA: TGTGCCAGCAGTCCCACAACTCCCTCAGGGGAAAAACTGTTTTTT. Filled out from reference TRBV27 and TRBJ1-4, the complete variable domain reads EAQVTQNPRYLITVTGKKLTVTCSQNMNHEYMSWYRQDPGLGLRQIYYSMNVEVTDKGDVPEGYKVSRKEKRNFPLILESPSPNQTSLYFCASSPTTPSGEKLFFGSGTQLSVL.

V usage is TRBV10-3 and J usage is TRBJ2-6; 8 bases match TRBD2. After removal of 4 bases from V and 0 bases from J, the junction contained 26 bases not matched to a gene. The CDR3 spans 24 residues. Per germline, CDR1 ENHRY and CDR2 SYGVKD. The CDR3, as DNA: TGTGCCATCAGTGCGTCGGGACTAGTGTTTCTGTCTCCCATATCTCCCTCTGGGGCCAACGTCCTGACTTTC. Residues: CAISASGLVFLSPISPSGANVLTF.

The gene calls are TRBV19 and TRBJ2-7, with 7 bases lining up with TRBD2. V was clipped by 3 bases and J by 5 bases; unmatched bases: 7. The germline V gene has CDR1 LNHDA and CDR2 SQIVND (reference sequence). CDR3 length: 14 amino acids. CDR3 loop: CASSMAGTTHEQYF. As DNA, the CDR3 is TGTGCCAGTAGTATGGCCGGGACTACCCACGAGCAGTACTTC.